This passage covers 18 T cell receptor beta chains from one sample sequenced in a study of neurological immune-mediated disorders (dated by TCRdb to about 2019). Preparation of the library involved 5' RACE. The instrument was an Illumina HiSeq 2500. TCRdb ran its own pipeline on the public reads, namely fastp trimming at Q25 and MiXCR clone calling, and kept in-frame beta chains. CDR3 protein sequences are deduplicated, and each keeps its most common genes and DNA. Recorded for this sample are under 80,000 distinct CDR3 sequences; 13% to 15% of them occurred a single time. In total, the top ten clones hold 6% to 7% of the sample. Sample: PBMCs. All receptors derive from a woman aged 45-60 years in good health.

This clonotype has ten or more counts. The CDR3 sequence is CASSYSGVGSQETQYF. CDR3 DNA: TGTGCCAGCAGTTACTCGGGAGTGGGGAGTCAAGAGACCCAGTACTTC. The J gene is TRBJ2-5, the V gene TRBV6-6; the D gene is possibly TRBD2 (5 bases). The CDR3 contains 16 residues. V lost 0 bases and J lost 2, with 13 bases in between. The V gene's germline CDR1 is MNHNY and CDR2 SVGAGI (reference sequence).

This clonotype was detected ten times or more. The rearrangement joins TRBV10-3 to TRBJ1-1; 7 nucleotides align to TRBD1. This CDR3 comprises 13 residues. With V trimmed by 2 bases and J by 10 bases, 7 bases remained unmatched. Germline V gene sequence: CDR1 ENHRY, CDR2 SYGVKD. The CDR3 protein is CAISELQGEVAFF. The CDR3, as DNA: TGTGCCATCAGTGAGCTCCAGGGGGAGGTAGCTTTCTTT.

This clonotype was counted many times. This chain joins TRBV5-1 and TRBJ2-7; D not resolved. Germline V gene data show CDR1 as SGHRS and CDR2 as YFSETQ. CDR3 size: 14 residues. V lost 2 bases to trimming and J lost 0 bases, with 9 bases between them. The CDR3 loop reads CASSLTVSSYEQYF. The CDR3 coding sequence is TGCGCCAGCAGCTTAACCGTGAGCTCCTACGAGCAGTACTTC.

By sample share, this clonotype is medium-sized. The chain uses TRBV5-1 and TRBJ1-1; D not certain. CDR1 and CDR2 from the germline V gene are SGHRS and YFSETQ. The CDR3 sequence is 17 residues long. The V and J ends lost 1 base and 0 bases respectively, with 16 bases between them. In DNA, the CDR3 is TGCGCCAGCAGCTTGTTATATCTAGGGCAAATGAACACTGAAGCTTTCTTT. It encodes CASSLLYLGQMNTEAFF.

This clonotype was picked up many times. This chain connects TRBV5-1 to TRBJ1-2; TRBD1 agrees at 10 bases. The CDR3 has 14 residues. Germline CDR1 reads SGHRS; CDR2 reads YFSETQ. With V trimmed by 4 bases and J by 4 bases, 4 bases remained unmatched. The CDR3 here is CASSQRQGAYGYTF. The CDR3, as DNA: TGCGCCAGCAGCCAGAGACAGGGGGCCTATGGCTACACCTTC.

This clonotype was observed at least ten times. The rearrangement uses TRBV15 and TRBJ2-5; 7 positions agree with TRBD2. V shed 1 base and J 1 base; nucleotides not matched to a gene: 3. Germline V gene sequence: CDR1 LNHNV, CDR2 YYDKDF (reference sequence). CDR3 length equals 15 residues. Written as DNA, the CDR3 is TGTGCCACCAGCAGAGGGGGGGGAGGCCAAGAGACCCAGTACTTC. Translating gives CATSRGGGGQETQYF.

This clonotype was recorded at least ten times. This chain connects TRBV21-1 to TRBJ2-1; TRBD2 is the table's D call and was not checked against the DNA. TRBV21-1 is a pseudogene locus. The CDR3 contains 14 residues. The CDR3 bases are TGTGCCAGCAGCATTAGGACTAGCGGGGGGGCGCTGTTCTTC. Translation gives CASSIRTSGGALFF.

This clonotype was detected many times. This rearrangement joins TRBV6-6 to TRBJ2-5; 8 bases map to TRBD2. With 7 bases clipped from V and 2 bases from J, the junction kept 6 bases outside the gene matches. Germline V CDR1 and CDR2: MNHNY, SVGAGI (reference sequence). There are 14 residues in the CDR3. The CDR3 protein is CASNPGGAQETQYF. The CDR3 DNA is TGTGCCAGCAACCCGGGAGGGGCGCAAGAGACCCAGTACTTC.

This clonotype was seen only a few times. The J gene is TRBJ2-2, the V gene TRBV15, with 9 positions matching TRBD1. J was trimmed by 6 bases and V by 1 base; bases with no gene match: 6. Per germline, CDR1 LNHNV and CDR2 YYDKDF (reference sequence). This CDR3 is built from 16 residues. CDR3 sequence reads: CATSRGGQGMAGELFF. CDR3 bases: TGTGCCACCAGCAGAGGGGGACAGGGTATGGCCGGGGAGCTGTTTTTT.

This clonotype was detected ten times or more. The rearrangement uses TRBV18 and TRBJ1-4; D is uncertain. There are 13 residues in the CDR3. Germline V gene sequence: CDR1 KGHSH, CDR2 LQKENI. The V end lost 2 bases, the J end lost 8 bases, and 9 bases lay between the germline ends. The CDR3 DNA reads TGTGCCAGCTCACCAACAGTGGGCGAAAAACTGTTTTTT. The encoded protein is CASSPTVGEKLFF.

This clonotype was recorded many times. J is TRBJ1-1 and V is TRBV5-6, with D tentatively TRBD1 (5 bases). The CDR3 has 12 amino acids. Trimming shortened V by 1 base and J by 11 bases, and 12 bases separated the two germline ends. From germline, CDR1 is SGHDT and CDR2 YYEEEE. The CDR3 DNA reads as TGTGCCAGCAGCTTGCCCCAGGGCGGGGCTTTCTTT. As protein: CASSLPQGGAFF.

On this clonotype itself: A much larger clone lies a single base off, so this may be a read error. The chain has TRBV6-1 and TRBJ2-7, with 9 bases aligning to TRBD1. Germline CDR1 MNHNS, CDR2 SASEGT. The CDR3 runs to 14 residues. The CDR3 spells CASTEQGQGTKQYF. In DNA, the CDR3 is TGTGCCAGCACTGAACAGGGACAGGGCACAAAGCAGTACTTC.

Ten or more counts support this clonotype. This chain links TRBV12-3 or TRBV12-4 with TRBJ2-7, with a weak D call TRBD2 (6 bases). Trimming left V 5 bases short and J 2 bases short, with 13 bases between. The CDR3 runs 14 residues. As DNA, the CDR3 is TGTGCCAGCAGTCCCCGGTGGGGGGCCTACGAGCAGTACTTC. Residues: CASSPRWGAYEQYF.

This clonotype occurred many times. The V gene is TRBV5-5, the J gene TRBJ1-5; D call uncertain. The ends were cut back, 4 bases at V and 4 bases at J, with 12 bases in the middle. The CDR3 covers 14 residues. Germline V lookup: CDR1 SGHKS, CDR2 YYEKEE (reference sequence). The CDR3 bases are TGTGCCAGCAGCCCTACTACACAGAATCAGCCCCAGCATTTT. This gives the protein CASSPTTQNQPQHF.

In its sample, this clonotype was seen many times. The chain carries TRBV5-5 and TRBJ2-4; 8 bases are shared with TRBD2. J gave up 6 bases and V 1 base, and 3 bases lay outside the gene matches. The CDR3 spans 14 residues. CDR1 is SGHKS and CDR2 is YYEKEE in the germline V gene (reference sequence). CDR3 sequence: CASSLSGGVNIQYF. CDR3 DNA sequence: TGTGCCAGCAGCTTGAGCGGGGGTGTAAACATTCAGTACTTC.

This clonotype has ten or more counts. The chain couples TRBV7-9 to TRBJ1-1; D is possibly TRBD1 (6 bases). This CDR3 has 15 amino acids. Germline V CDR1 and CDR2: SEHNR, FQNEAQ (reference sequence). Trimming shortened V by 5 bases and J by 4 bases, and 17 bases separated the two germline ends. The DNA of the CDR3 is TGTGCCAGCAGCACCCGGACAGCCGGAGGCACTGAAGCTTTCTTT. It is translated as CASSTRTAGGTEAFF.

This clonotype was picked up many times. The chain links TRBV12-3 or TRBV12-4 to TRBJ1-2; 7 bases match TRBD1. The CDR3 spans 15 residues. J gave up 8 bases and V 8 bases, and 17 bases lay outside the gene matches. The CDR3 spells CASRFSGRGFLGYTF. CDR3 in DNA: TGTGCCAGCCGCTTCTCAGGCAGGGGGTTTCTGGGCTACACCTTC.

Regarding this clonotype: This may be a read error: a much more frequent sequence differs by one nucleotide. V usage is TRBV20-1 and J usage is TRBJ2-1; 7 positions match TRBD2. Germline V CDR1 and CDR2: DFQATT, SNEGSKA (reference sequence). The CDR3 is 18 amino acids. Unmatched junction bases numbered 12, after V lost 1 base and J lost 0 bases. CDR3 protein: CSARAGAGRPSSYNEQFF. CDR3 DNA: TGCAGTGCTAGAGCGGGAGCGGGGAGGCCGAGCTCCTACAATGAGCAGTTCTTC.